The 2 T cell receptor beta chains in this list originate from one sample, sequenced in a study of blood T cell repertoires in COVID-19. Generated by immunoSEQ multiplex PCR, the TCRdb table keeps only in-frame clones and is missing some. The sample holds some 150,000 clones; about 79% are singletons and the top ten take 13% to 15%. Material: PBMCs or T cells enriched from blood (not recorded which). The receptors here all came from a man in his fifties who had recovered from COVID-19.

This sequence joins TRBV3-1 (or the pseudogene TRBV3-2) and TRBJ2-5; D unclear. Germline lookup yields CDR1 LGHDT and CDR2 YNNKEL (reference sequence). V lost 5 bases and J 5 bases, leaving 15 bases between the germline ends. There are 14 residues in the CDR3. The CDR3 is CASSRRDAWETQYF. The CDR3 bases are TGTGCCAGCAGCAGGAGAGACGCGTGGGAGACCCAGTACTTC.

V usage is TRBV11-2 and J usage is TRBJ2-1; 8 nucleotides align to TRBD2. The CDR3 has 14 residues. The ends lost 4 bases at V and 8 bases at J; junction bases unmatched: 7. Germline V gene data show CDR1 as SGHAT and CDR2 as FQNNGV. The chain's CDR3 is CASSSNSGIDEQFF. As DNA, the CDR3 is TGTGCCAGCAGCTCAAATAGCGGGATTGATGAGCAGTTCTTC.